This T cell receptor (beta chain) was identified during a study of T-cell reconstitution after alpha-beta-depleted transplantation in children. Unique molecular identifiers tagged the TCRbeta library. Each CDR3 protein is one row after TCRdb ran MiXCR on the PCR reads. The data show about 16,000 distinct CDR3 sequences, approximately 5.1% seen once. This clonotype was observed many times. The CDR3 sequence is 14 residues long. Trimming removed 3 bases from V and 1 base from J; junction bases left unmatched: 2. Germline CDR1 reads LNHDA; CDR2 reads SQIVND (reference sequence). The sequencing here drew on PBMCs, taken before TCRalphabeta/CD19-depleted stem cell transplant. V usage is TRBV19 and J usage is TRBJ2-5; TRBD1 matches at 7 bases. This clonotype was obtained from a boy younger than 18 with acute lymphoblastic leukemia, due to receive a stem cell transplant. CDR3 bases: TGTGCCAGTAGTATGGGACAGACCCAAGAGACCCAGTACTTC. It encodes CASSMGQTQETQYF. Drawing the rest from reference TRBV19 and TRBJ2-5, the complete variable domain is DGGITQSPKYLFRKEGQNVTLSCEQNLNHDAMYWYRQDPGQGLRLIYYSQIVNDFQKGDIAEGYSVSREKKESFPLTVTSAQKNPTAFYLCASSMGQTQETQYFGPGTRLLVL.